The sequence of this T cell receptor beta chain was determined in a study of siplizumab effects on memory and regulatory T cells. Study-level findings and limits: Only a minority of proliferating CD4+ or CD8+ clones had an assignable naive or memory phenotype, with roughly 80-95% lacking one.

TCRdb's copy holds only in-frame clones and misses some; the assay was immunoSEQ multiplex PCR. The top ten clones hold around 0.3% of a sample with approximately 90,000 clones, about 93% of them seen once. As regards this clone: The target antigen is unknown.

CDR1 is SGHDN, CDR2 FVKESK, per germline. CDR3 length: 13 residues. Trimming cost V 1 base and J 5 bases, with 8 bases left between them. This chain links TRBV14 with TRBJ1-1; D not resolved. The sample taken for sequencing was non-Treg CD4+ T cells sorted from blood. This sequence originates from a human donor in good health. CDR3 nucleotides: TGTGCCAGCAGCCAAGTCTTCGCAACTGAAGCTTTCTTT. This gives the protein CASSQVFATEAFF. Looking up the rest from reference TRBV14 and TRBJ1-1 gives the full variable domain: EAGVTQFPSHSVIEKGQTVTLRCDPISGHDNLYWYRRVMGKEIKFLLHFVKESKQDESGMPNNRFLAERTGGTYSTLKVQPAELEDSGVYFCASSQVFATEAFFGQGTRLTVV.